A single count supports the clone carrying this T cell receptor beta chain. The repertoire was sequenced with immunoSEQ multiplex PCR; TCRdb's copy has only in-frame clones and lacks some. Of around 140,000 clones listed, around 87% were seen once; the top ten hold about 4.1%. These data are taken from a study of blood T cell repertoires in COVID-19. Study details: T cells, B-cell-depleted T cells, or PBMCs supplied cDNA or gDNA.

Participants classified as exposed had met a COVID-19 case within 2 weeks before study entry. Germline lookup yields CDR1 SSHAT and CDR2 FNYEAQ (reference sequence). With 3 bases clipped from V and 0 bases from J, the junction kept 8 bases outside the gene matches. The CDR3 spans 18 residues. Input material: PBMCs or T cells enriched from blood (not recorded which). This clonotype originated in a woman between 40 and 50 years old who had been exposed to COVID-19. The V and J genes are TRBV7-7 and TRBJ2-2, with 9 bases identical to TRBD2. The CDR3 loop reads CASSFGSGSYPNTGELFF. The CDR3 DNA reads TGTGCCAGCAGCTTTGGTAGCGGGAGTTACCCGAACACCGGGGAGCTGTTTTTT.